The clone carrying this TCR beta chain has a count of ten or more. Its specificity is unknown. On the day of bone marrow donation, the related graft donor provided peripheral blood. This entry is derived from a study of T cells after posttransplantation cyclophosphamide. Study results and caveats: Later blood repertoires were often dominated by clones from the donor CD8+ memory compartment. Recipient CMV seropositivity and CMV reactivation strongly tracked TRB clonality. Tissue-infiltrating T cells from skin or gut overlapped little with blood T cells.

Germline V CDR1 and CDR2: ENHRY, SYGVKD. The V and J ends lost 10 bases and 8 bases respectively, with 20 bases between them. The CDR3 is 13 residues long. Profiled with immunoSEQ multiplex PCR; TCRdb holds only in-frame clones, not every one. Recorded here are roughly 42,000 clones, none singletons. Sequencing input: PBMCs. The genes are TRBV10-3 and TRBJ1-2; D unresolved. This TCR was sampled from a woman aged 45 to 65 in good health and a related stem cell transplant donor. CDR3 protein: CATSYPQKLGYTF. CDR3 sequence (DNA): TGTGCCACTTCTTATCCGCAGAAATTGGGCTACACCTTC.